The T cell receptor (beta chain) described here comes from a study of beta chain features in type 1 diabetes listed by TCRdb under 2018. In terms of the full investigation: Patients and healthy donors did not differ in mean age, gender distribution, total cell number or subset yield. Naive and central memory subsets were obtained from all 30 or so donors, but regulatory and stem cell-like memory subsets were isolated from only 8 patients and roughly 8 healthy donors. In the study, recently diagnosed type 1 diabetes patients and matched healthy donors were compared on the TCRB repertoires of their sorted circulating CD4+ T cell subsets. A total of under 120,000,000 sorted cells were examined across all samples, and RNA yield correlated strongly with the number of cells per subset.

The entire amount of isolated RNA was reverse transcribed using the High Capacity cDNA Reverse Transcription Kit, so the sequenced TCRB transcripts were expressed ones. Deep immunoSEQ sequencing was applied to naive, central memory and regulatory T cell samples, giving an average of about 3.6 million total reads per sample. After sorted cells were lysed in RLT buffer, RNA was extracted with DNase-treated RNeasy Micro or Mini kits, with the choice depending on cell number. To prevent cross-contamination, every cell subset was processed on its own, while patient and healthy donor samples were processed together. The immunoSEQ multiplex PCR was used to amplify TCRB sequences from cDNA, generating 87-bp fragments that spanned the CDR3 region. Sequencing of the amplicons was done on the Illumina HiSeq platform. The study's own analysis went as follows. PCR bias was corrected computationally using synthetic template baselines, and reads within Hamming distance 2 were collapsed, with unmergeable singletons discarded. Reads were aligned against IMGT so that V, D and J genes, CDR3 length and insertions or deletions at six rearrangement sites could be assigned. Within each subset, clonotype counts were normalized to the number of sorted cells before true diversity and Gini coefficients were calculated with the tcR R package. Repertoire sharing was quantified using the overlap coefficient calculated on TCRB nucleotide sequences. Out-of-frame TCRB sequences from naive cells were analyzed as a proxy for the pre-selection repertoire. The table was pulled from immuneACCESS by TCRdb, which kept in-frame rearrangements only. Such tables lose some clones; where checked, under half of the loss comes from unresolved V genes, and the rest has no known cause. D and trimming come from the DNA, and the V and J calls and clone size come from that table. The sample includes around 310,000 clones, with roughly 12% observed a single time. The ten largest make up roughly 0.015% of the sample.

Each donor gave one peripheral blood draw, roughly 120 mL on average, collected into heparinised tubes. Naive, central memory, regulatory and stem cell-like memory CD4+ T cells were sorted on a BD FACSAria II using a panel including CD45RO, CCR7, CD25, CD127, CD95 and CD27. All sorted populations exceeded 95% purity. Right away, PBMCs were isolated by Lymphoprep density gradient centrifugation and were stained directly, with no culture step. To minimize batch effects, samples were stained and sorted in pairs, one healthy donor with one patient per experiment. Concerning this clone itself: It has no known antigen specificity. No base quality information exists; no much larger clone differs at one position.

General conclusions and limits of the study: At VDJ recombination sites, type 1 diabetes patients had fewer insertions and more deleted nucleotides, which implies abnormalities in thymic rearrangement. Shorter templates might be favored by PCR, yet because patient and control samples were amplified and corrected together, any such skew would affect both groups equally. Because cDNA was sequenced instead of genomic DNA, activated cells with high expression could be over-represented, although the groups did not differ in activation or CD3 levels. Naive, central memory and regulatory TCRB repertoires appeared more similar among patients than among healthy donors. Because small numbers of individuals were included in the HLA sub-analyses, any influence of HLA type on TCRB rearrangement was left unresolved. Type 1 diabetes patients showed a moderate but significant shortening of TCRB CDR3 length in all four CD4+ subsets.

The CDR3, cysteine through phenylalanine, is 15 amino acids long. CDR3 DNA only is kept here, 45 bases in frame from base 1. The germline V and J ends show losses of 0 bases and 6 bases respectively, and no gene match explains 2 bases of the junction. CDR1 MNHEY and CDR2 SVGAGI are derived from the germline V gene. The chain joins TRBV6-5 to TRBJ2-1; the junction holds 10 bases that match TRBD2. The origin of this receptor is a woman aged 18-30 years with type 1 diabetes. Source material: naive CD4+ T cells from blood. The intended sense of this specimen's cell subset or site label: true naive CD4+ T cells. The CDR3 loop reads CASSYSGTSVNEQFF. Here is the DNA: TGTGCCAGCAGTTACTCGGGGACTAGCGTCAATGAGCAGTTCTTC.